This TCR beta chain appears in the sequencing data of a study of regulatory T cells in long-lasting Graves disease. Study-level background: Treatment with antithyroid drugs for over 5 years, together with positive TSH receptor antibodies, meant persistent Graves' disease.

This CDR3 is built from 13 residues. The germline V gene has CDR1 LGHDT and CDR2 YNNKEL (reference sequence). Trimming shortened V by 5 bases and J by 2 bases, and 9 bases separated the two germline ends. Researchers made TCR beta libraries by using iRepertoire HTBI primers and running Arm-PCR on CDR3 regions. In the authors' methods: The study identified about 60 TRBV and some 13 TRBJ segments across samples. Each CDR3 protein gets one entry after TCRdb re-called the multiplex PCR reads with MiXCR. What appears here as the V and J calls and clone size reflects TCRdb's work, not the paper's. The table lists a few hundred thousand distinct CDR3 sequences, about a quarter of them singletons. About this clonotype itself: Its antigen is not identified.

Findings and limits, study-wide: TCR diversity was lower in persistent Graves' patients (versus newly diagnosed ones). Thyroid tissue went unstudied; only peripheral blood was examined.

Stated time point: persistent/refractory GD, antithyroid drugs over 5 years with positive TRAb. Making the TCR library involved RNA that had been extracted from PBMCs. This TCR came from a female donor with Graves disease. Specimen: peripheral blood mononuclear cells (PBMCs), collected when the disease was refractory, from a patient treated with antithyroid drugs. The rearrangement links TRBV3-1 to TRBJ2-5; no definite D call. Here the CDR3 DNA reads TGTGCCAGCAGCGCAGAGGTACAAGAGACCCAGTACTTC. Translated: CASSAEVQETQYF.